The clone carrying this T cell receptor beta chain was recorded at least ten times. This entry belongs to a study of spatial heterogeneity in lung cancer. About the study: The approximately 67 donors had untreated early-stage non-small cell lung cancer. Researchers sequenced follow-up PBMC samples if they had them, and these came a median of about two years after resection.

Every molecule of TCR cDNA had its own unique molecular identifier. TCRdb reprocessed the 5' RACE reads via MiXCR and lists one record per CDR3 protein. The table records fewer than 30,000 distinct CDR3 sequences, approximately 6% of them present only once. Time point reported: blood at routine non-recurrence follow-up after resection. Sequencing covered unsorted whole RNA taken from tumor, nontumor lung or frozen PBMC. Material: PBMCs, obtained at follow-up. This clonotype was sampled from a male donor with early-stage non-small cell lung cancer.

The CDR3 bases are TGCGCCAGCAGCCAAGCACCCCGGCGAAGGGCTAATGAAAAACTGTTTTTT. Protein product: CASSQAPRRRANEKLFF. The chain is built from TRBV4-3 and TRBJ1-4; no firm D call. The V and J ends lost 1 base and 3 bases respectively, with 15 bases between them. The CDR3 is made up of 17 amino acids. Germline loops: CDR1 LGHNA, CDR2 YSLEER.